These 22 T cell receptor beta chains were sequenced from one sample in a study of blood T cells in healthy people across ages. A second PCR of about 7 to 12 cycles used a sample-barcoded 5' primer and a J-beta primer mix. MiXCR, applied by TCRdb to the 5' RACE reads, yields one record per CDR3 protein. The sample contains about 1.8 million distinct CDR3 sequences, about 49% of which appear only once. The sample was blood. Receptors originate from a woman in her thirties or forties in good health.

This clonotype was observed a single time. The genes are TRBV7-2 and TRBJ2-1; D gene uncertain. The CDR3 totals 14 residues. Between the trimmed V and J ends, which lost 2 bases and 12 bases, there was a span of 17 bases. CDR1 SGHTA and CDR2 FQGNSA come from the germline V gene. Here the CDR3 DNA reads TGTGCCAGCAGCTTAAGACCGGGCACAGATACGCAGTTCTTC. Its protein is CASSLRPGTDTQFF.

This clonotype turned up a few times. The chain employs TRBV7-3 and TRBJ2-5; maybe TRBD2 (6 bases). Germline-derived CDR1 and CDR2 are SGHTA and FQGTGA. V gave up 2 bases and J gave up 11 bases, with 18 bases separating them. CDR3 length equals 14 residues. This CDR3 reads CASSLRGKPPEQYF. CDR3 coding DNA: TGTGCCAGCAGCTTACGGGGGAAACCCCCTGAGCAGTACTTC.

The sample holds a few counts of this clonotype. V gene TRBV7-2 combines with J gene TRBJ2-1; TRBD2 matches at 9 bases. Germline V gene data show CDR1 as SGHTA and CDR2 as FQGNSA. This CDR3 is built from 16 residues. Losses at the gene ends were 4 bases for V and 4 bases for J; bases not matched to a gene: 8. The CDR3 protein is CASSSPGLAIYNEQFF. Written as DNA, the CDR3 is TGTGCCAGCAGCTCCCCGGGACTAGCAATATACAATGAGCAGTTCTTC.

This clonotype appeared a few times. The chain combines TRBV29-1 with TRBJ2-3; no clear D. The germline CDR1 and CDR2 sequences are SQVTM and ANQGSEA. The V end lost 5 bases, the J end lost 0 bases, and 12 bases lay between the germline ends. The CDR3 has 14 amino acids. The CDR3 loop is CSVSPPGSTDTQYF. The CDR3 DNA reads as TGCAGCGTTTCACCCCCCGGTAGCACAGATACGCAGTATTTT.

The CDR3, as DNA: TGTGCCAGCAGCCTAAGGCCCTGGGAAGGCTACACCTTC. Protein: CASSLRPWEGYTF. This chain uses TRBV5-5 with TRBJ1-2, with unresolved D. Between the trimmed V and J ends, which lost 4 bases and 8 bases, there was a span of 15 bases. CDR1 is SGHKS, CDR2 YYEKEE, per germline (reference sequence). The CDR3 has 13 amino acids.

The CDR3 reads CASSRSGRYTDTQYF. In DNA form, the CDR3 reads TGTGCCAGCAGCAGGTCAGGAAGATACACAGATACGCAGTATTTT. This chain connects TRBV7-2 to TRBJ2-3; D gene unclear. The CDR3 runs 15 residues. The germline V and J ends were trimmed by 5 bases and 2 bases, with 14 bases remaining between them. Germline CDR1 is SGHTA and CDR2 is FQGNSA.

This sequence joins TRBV7-9 and TRBJ1-4; D is unresolved. V lost 10 bases to trimming and J lost 8 bases, with 17 bases between them. The CDR3 contains 13 residues. Germline V lookup: CDR1 SEHNR, CDR2 FQNEAQ (reference sequence). The CDR3 sequence: CATRPSAGEKLFF. The CDR3 nucleotides are TGTGCCACCCGGCCATCGGCGGGAGAAAAACTGTTTTTT.

The chain joins TRBV12-5 to TRBJ2-5; TRBD2 matches 7 bases. Germline CDR1 is LGHNT and CDR2 is FRNRAP. The CDR3 consists of 15 residues. V lost 7 bases to trimming and J lost 9 bases; unmatched junction nucleotides: 17. Here the CDR3 reads CASALGGASAEAQYF. The CDR3 bases are TGTGCTAGTGCCCTGGGAGGGGCCTCTGCGGAGGCCCAGTACTTC.

This clonotype turned up a few times. The V call is TRBV7-2, the J call TRBJ1-2, with TRBD1 matching over 7 bases. This CDR3 has 17 residues. Trimming removed 5 bases from V and 5 bases from J; junction bases left unmatched: 17. From germline, CDR1 is SGHTA and CDR2 FQGNSA. CDR3 sequence (DNA): TGTGCCAGCAGCCCCTGGGAACTGTCAGGGGGTGGTTATGGCTACACCTTC. Encoded protein: CASSPWELSGGGYGYTF.

The chain links TRBV24-1 to TRBJ2-5; D is ambiguous. The length of the CDR3 is 12 residues. Germline lookup yields CDR1 KGHDR and CDR2 SFDVKD. Between the trimmed V and J ends, which lost 3 bases and 11 bases, there was a span of 12 bases. CDR3 protein: CATSDGFNEQYF. DNA of the CDR3: TGTGCCACCAGTGATGGGTTTAATGAGCAGTACTTC.

This chain connects TRBV24-1 to TRBJ1-1; no reliable D call. The V end was cut by 4 bases, the J end by 4 bases, with 9 bases between. The CDR3 has 13 amino acids. Germline CDR1 and CDR2: KGHDR and SFDVKD. The CDR3 is CATSEPGLTEAFF. The CDR3 DNA follows: TGTGCCACCAGTGAGCCAGGACTCACTGAAGCTTTCTTT.

A single count supports this clonotype. V usage is TRBV4-1 and J usage is TRBJ2-1; 8 positions agree with TRBD2. Germline values: CDR1 MGHRA, CDR2 YSYEKL. Trimming removed 4 bases from V and 7 bases from J; junction bases left unmatched: 9. The CDR3 is made up of 15 amino acids. As DNA, the CDR3 is TGCGCCAGCAGCCTTATCGGGGGGGCCAGGAATGAGCAGTTCTTC. This translates into CASSLIGGARNEQFF.

V usage is TRBV20-1 and J usage is TRBJ1-5; D not resolved. This CDR3 has 15 amino acids. Germline CDR1 and CDR2: DFQATT and SNEGSKA (reference sequence). V lost 5 bases and J 3 bases, leaving 17 bases between the germline ends. CDR3 sequence reads: CSAPILQGPNQPQHF. DNA of the CDR3: TGCAGTGCTCCAATACTACAAGGGCCCAATCAGCCCCAGCATTTT.

This clonotype was found a few times. The chain is built from TRBV9 and TRBJ1-2; 8 bases match TRBD1. After removal of 3 bases from V and 8 bases from J, the junction contained 12 bases not matched to a gene. The germline V gene encodes CDR1 SGDLS and CDR2 YYNGEE. The length of the CDR3 is 15 residues. CDR3 loop: CASSADRDRLNGYTF. The CDR3 DNA follows: TGTGCCAGCAGCGCGGACAGGGATCGACTAAACGGCTACACCTTC.

The V gene is TRBV11-1, the J gene TRBJ2-1; a possible D gene is TRBD2 (6 bases). Looked up from germline, CDR1 is SGHAT and CDR2 is FQDESV (reference sequence). The CDR3 spans 15 residues. Trimming shortened V by 1 base and J by 6 bases, and 13 bases separated the two germline ends. In DNA, the CDR3 is TGTGCCAGCAGCTTAGGGCCGGCTAGCGTCAATGAGCAGTTCTTC. Translating gives CASSLGPASVNEQFF. Full variable domain (outside the CDR3, taken from reference TRBV11-1 and TRBJ2-1): EAEVAQSPRYKITEKSQAVAFWCDPISGHATLYWYRQILGQGPELLVQFQDESVVDDSQLPKDRFSAERLKGVDSTLKIQPAELGDSAMYLCASSLGPASVNEQFFGPGTRLTVL.

The J gene is TRBJ1-1, the V gene TRBV7-2; D is ambiguous. The ends were cut back, 5 bases at V and 6 bases at J, with 10 bases in the middle. The germline V gene encodes CDR1 SGHTA and CDR2 FQGNSA. The CDR3 sequence is 12 residues long. Here the CDR3 reads CASSHYSPEAFF. The CDR3 nucleotides read TGTGCCAGCAGCCATTATTCCCCTGAAGCTTTCTTT. The entire variable domain, with the rest obtained from reference TRBV7-2 and TRBJ1-1, is as follows: GAGVSQSPSNKVTEKGKDVELRCDPISGHTALYWYRQSLGQGLEFLIYFQGNSAPDKSGLPSDRFSAERTGGSVSTLTIQRTQQEDSAVYLCASSHYSPEAFFGQGTRLTVV.

The chain has TRBV6-2 or TRBV6-3 and TRBJ2-4; 9 bases map to TRBD2. TRBJ2-5 matches the DNA end more closely, so the J call is doubtful. In germline, CDR1 is MNHEY, CDR2 SVGEGT. There are 14 residues in the CDR3. In DNA, the CDR3 is TGTGCCAGCACAGTAGCGGGGGTGAGAGAGACCCAGTACTTC. Its protein is CASTVAGVRETQYF.

At least ten counts were recorded for this clonotype. The J gene is TRBJ1-2, the V gene TRBV5-1; TRBD1 matches 7 bases. In germline, CDR1 is SGHRS, CDR2 YFSETQ. This CDR3 region has 19 residues. Trimming took 4 bases from V and 6 from J; bases not matched to a gene: 24. CDR3 region: CASSPSNRSTGPRLDGYTF. CDR3 coding DNA: TGCGCCAGCAGCCCCTCCAACCGCTCGACAGGGCCGAGACTTGATGGCTACACCTTC. Full variable domain (missing parts from reference TRBV5-1 and TRBJ1-2): KAGVTQTPRYLIKTRGQQVTLSCSPISGHRSVSWYQQTPGQGLQFLFEYFSETQRNKGNFPGRFSGRQFSNSRSEMNVSTLELGDSALYLCASSPSNRSTGPRLDGYTFGSGTRLTVV.

The gene calls are TRBV28 and TRBJ2-3; 7 nucleotides agree with TRBD1. Germline V lookup: CDR1 MDHEN, CDR2 SYDVKM. V shed 6 bases and J 3 bases; nucleotides not matched to a gene: 9. The CDR3 extends over 15 amino acids. The CDR3 is CASRAETGRTDTQYF. CDR3 sequence (DNA): TGTGCCAGCAGGGCCGAGACAGGGCGGACAGATACGCAGTATTTT.

The V gene is TRBV7-2, the J gene TRBJ1-5; D is ambiguous. The CDR3 has 15 residues. With 5 bases removed from V and 4 bases from J, the gap between germline ends came to 15 bases. Germline V gene data show CDR1 as SGHTA and CDR2 as FQGNSA. CDR3 sequence reads: CASSPQLWDNQPQHF. As DNA, the CDR3 is TGTGCCAGCAGCCCCCAGCTATGGGATAATCAGCCCCAGCATTTT.

For this clonotype: A much larger clone differs by one base, so this may be a read error. The chain couples TRBV4-3 to TRBJ2-7; TRBD2 matches 11 bases. Germline CDR1 LGHNA, CDR2 YSLEER. The CDR3 covers 15 residues. The junction had 8 bases not matched to a gene; V was cut back by 3 bases and J by 7 bases. CDR3 in amino acids: CASSHLTSGGNEQYF. The DNA of the CDR3 is TGCGCCAGCAGCCATTTAACTAGCGGGGGAAATGAGCAGTACTTC.

The chain is built from TRBV10-3 and TRBJ2-5; D possibly corresponds to TRBD1 (6 bases). The germline gives CDR1 ENHRY, CDR2 SYGVKD. V dropped 3 bases and J dropped 5 bases, with 19 bases sitting between them. This CDR3 region has 16 residues. Here the CDR3 DNA reads TGTGCCATCAGTGATCCCGACAGGCACTTGGGGGAGACCCAGTACTTC. This codes for CAISDPDRHLGETQYF.